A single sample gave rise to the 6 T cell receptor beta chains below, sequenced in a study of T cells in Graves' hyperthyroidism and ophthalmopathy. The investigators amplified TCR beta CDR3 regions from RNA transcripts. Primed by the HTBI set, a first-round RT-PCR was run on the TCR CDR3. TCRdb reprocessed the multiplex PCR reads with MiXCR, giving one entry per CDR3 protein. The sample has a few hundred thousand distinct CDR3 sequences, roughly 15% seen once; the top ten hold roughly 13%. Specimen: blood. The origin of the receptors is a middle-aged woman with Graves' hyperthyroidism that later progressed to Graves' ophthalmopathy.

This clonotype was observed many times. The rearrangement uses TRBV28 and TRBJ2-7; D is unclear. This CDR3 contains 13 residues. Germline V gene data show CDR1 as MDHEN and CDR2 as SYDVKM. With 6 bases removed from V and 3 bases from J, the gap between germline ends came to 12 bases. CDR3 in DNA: TGTGCCAGCAGCGGCGATTATAACTACGAGCAGTACTTC. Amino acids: CASSGDYNYEQYF.

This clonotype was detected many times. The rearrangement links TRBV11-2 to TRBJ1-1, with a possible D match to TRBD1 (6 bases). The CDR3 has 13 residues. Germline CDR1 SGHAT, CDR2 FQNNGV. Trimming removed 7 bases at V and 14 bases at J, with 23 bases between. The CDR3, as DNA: TGTGCCAGCAACTCCCTTGACAGGCACATCTACTTCTTT. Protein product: CASNSLDRHIYFF.

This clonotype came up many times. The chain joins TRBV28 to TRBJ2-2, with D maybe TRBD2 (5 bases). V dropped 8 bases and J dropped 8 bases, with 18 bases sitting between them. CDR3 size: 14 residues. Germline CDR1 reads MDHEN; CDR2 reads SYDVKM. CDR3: CASYRSGPGGELFF. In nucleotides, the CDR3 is TGTGCCAGCTATAGAAGCGGTCCCGGGGGGGAGCTGTTTTTT.

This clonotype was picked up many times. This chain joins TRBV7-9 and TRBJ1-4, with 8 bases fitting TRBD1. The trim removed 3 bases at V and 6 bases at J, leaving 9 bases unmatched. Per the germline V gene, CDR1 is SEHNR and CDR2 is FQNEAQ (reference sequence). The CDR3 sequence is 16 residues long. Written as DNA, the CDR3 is TGTGCCAGCAGCTTCCCCAGGACAGGGACCGATGAAAAACTGTTTTTT. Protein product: CASSFPRTGTDEKLFF. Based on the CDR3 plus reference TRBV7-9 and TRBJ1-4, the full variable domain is DTGVSQNPRHKITKRGQNVTFRCDPISEHNRLYWYRQTLGQGPEFLTYFQNEAQLEKSRLLSDRFSAERPKGSFSTLEIQRTEQGDSAMYLCASSFPRTGTDEKLFFGSGTQLSVL.

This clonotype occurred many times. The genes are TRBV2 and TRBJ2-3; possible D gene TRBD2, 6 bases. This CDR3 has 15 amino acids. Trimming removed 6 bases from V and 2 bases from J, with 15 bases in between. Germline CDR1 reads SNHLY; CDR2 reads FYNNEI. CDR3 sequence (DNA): TGTGCCAGCAGCCGGACTACCTCTTACACAGATACGCAGTATTTT. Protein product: CASSRTTSYTDTQYF. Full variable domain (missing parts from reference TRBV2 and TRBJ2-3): EPEVTQTPSHQVTQMGQEVILRCVPISNHLYFYWYRQILGQKVEFLVSFYNNEISEKSEIFDDQFSVERPDGSNFTLKIRSTKLEDSAMYFCASSRTTSYTDTQYFGPGTRLTVL.

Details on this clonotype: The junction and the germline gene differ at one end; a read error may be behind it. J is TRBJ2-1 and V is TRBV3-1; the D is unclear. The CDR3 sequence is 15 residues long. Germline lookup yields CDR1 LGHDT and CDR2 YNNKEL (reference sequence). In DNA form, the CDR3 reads TGTGCCGGCAGCCAAGAGTGGAGTTCCAACAATGAGCAGTTCTTC. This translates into CAGSQEWSSNNEQFF.